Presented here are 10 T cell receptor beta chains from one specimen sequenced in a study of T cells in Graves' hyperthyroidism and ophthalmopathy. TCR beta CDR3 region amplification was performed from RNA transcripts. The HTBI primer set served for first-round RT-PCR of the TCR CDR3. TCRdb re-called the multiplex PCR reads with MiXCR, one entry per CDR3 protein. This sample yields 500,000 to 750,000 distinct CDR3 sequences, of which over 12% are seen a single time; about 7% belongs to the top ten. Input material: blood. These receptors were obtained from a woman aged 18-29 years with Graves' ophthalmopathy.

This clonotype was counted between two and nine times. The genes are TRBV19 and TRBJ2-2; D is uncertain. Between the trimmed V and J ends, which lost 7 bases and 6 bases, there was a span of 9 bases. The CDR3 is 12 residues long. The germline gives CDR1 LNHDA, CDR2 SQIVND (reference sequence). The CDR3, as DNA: TGTGCCAGTAACCCAGAGTCCGGGGAGCTGTTTTTT. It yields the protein CASNPESGELFF. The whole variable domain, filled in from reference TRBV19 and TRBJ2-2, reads DGGITQSPKYLFRKEGQNVTLSCEQNLNHDAMYWYRQDPGQGLRLIYYSQIVNDFQKGDIAEGYSVSREKKESFPLTVTSAQKNPTAFYLCASNPESGELFFGEGSRLTVL.

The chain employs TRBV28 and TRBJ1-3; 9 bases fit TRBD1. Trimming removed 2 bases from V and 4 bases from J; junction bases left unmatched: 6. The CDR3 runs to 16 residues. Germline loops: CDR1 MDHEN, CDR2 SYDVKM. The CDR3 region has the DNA TGTGCCAGCAGTTTACCAGAACAGGGGGCAGGAAACACCATATATTTT. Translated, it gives CASSLPEQGAGNTIYF.

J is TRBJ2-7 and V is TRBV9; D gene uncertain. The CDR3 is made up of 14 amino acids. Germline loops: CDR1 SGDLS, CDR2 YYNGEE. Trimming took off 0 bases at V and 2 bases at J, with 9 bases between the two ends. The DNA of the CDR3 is TGTGCCAGCAGCGTAGCGAGCAGAGCCTACGAGCAGTACTTC. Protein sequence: CASSVASRAYEQYF.

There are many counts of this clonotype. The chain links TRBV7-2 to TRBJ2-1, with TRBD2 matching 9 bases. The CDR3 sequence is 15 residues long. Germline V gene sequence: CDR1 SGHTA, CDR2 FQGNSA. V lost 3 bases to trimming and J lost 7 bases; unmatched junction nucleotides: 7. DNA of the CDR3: TGTGCCAGCAGCTTTAGCGGGAGTTTTGGTAATGAGCAGTTCTTC. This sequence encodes CASSFSGSFGNEQFF.

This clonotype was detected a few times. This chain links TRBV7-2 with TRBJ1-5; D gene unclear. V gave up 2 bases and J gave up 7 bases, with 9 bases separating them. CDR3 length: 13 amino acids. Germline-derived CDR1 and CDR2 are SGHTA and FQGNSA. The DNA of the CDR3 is TGTGCCAGCAGCTTACGCTCGAGGCAGCCCCAGCATTTT. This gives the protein CASSLRSRQPQHF.

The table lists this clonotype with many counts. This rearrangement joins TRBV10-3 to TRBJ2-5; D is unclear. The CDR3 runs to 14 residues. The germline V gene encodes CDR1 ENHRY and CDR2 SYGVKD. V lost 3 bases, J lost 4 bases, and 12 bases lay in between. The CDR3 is CAISDVEPPETQYF. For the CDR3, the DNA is TGTGCCATCAGTGACGTCGAGCCGCCAGAGACCCAGTACTTC.

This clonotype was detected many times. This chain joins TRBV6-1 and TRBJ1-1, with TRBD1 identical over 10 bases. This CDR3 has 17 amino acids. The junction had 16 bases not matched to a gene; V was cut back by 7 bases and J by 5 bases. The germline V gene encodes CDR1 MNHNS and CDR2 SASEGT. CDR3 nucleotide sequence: TGTGCCAGCACCCTTCGGGACAGGGGCGCAAGAGGGACTGAAGCTTTCTTT. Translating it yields CASTLRDRGARGTEAFF.

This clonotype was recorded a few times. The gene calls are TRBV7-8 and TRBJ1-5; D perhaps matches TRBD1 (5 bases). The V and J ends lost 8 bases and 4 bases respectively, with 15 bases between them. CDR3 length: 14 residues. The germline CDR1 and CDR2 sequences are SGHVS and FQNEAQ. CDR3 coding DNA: TGTGCCAGCTCGGAGGGGCGGTTAAATCAGCCCCAGCATTTT. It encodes CASSEGRLNQPQHF.

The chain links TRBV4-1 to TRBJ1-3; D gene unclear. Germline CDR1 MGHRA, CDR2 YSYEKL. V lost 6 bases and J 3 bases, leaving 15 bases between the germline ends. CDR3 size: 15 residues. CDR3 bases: TGCGCCAGCAGGCAGGTAGCAGAAGGTGGAAACACCATATATTTT. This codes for CASRQVAEGGNTIYF.

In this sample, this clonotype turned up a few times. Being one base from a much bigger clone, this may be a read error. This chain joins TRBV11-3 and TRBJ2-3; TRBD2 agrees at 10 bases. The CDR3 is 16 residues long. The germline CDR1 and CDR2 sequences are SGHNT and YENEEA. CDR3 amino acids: CAGSLEVAGGGDTQYF. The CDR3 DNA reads TGTGCCGGCAGCTTAGAGGTAGCGGGAGGAGGGGATACGCAGTATTTT.